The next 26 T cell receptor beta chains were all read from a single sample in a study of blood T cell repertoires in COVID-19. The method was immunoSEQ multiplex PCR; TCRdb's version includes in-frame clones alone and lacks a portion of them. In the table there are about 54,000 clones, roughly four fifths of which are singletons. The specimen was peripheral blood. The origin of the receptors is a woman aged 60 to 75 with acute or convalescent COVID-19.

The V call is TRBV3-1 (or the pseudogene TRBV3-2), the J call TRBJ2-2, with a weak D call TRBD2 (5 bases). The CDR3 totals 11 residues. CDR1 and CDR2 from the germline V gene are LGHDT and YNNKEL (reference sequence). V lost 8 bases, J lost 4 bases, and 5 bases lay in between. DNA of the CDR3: TGTGCCAGCGGAGGCACCGGGGAGCTGTTTTTT. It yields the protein CASGGTGELFF.

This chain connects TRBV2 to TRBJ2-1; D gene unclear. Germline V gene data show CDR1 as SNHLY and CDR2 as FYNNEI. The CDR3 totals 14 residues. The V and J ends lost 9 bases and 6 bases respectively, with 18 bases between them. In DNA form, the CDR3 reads TGTGCCAGAGCTTCCTCTTTTTCAGGCAATGAGCAGTTCTTC. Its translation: CARASSFSGNEQFF.

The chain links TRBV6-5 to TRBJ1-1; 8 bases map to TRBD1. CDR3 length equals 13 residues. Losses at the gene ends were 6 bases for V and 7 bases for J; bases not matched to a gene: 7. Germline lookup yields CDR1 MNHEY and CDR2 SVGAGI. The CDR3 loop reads CASRDRAGGEAFF. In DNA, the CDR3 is TGTGCCAGCAGGGACAGGGCCGGGGGTGAAGCTTTCTTT.

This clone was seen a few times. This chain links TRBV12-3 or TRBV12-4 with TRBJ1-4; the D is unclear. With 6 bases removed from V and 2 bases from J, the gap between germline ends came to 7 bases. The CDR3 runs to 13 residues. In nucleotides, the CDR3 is TGTGCCAGCAGCCTCCGGACTAATGAAAAACTGTTTTTT. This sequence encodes CASSLRTNEKLFF.

The CDR3 bases are TGTGCCAGCTCACCTGGAAGAACTCGACAGGGCGGATCGACGGAAGGCTACACCTTC. Its protein is CASSPGRTRQGGSTEGYTF. This chain joins TRBV18 and TRBJ1-2; 7 nucleotides match TRBD1. V lost 3 bases, J lost 8 bases, and 24 bases stayed unmatched. The CDR3 totals 19 residues. Germline V gene data show CDR1 as KGHSH and CDR2 as LQKENI.

The DNA for the CDR3 is TGCGCCAGCAGCTTTCTACCGGAAATGGACAGCTTGGGTGTGGGGCAGTTCTTC. Residues: CASSFLPEMDSLGVGQFF. The chain links TRBV5-1 to TRBJ2-1, with D maybe TRBD1 (6 bases). CDR3 length equals 18 residues. V was pared by 2 bases and J by 12 bases, with 30 bases between. Germline V gene sequence: CDR1 SGHRS, CDR2 YFSETQ. The full variable domain, completed using reference TRBV5-1 and TRBJ2-1, is KAGVTQTPRYLIKTRGQQVTLSCSPISGHRSVSWYQQTPGQGLQFLFEYFSETQRNKGNFPGRFSGRQFSNSRSEMNVSTLELGDSALYLCASSFLPEMDSLGVGQFFGPGTRLTVL.

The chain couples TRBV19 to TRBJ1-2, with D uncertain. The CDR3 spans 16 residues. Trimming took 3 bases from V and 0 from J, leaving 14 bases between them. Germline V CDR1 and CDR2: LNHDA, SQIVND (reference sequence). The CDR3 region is CASSITRGGPNYGYTF. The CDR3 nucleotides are TGTGCCAGTAGTATCACTCGGGGAGGACCTAACTATGGCTACACCTTC.

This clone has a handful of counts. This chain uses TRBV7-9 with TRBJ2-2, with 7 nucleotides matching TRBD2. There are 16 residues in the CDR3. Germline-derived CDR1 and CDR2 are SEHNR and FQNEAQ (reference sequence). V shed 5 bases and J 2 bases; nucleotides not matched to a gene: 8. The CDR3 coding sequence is TGTGCCAGCAGCCAAAGCGGGGTTGTCAACACCGGGGAGCTGTTTTTT. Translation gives CASSQSGVVNTGELFF. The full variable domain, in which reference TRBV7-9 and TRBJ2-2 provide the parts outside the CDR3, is DTGVSQNPRHKITKRGQNVTFRCDPISEHNRLYWYRQTLGQGPEFLTYFQNEAQLEKSRLLSDRFSAERPKGSFSTLEIQRTEQGDSAMYLCASSQSGVVNTGELFFGEGSRLTVL.

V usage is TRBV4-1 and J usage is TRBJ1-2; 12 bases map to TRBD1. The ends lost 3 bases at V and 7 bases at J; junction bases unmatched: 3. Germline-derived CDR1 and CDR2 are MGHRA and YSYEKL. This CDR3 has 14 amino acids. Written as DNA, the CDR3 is TGCGCCAGCAGCCACCGGGACAGGGGGCTTGGCTACACCTTC. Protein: CASSHRDRGLGYTF.

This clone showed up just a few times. For the CDR3, the DNA is TGTGCCAGCAGCGCGGGACAGGCCGGTGAAAAACTGTTTTTT. Its protein product is CASSAGQAGEKLFF. The gene calls are TRBV5-4 and TRBJ1-4, with 8 positions matching TRBD1. Germline V gene sequence: CDR1 SGHNT, CDR2 YYREEE (reference sequence). There are 14 residues in the CDR3. The V segment lost 4 bases and the J segment 7 bases; nucleotides outside the gene matches: 6.

The DNA for the CDR3 is TGTGCCAGCAGTTTTTATGCTGAAGCTTTCTTT. It codes for CASSFYAEAFF. The V call is TRBV28, the J call TRBJ1-1, with D hard to call. V lost 3 bases and J 6 bases, leaving 5 bases between the germline ends. Germline loops: CDR1 MDHEN, CDR2 SYDVKM. The CDR3 covers 11 residues.

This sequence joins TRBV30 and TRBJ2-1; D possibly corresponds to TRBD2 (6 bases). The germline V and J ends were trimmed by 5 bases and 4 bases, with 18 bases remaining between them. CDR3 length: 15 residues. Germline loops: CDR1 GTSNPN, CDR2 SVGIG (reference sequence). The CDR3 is CAWGRGSSVYNEQFF. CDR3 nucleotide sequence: TGTGCCTGGGGCCGTGGGTCTAGCGTTTACAATGAGCAGTTCTTC.

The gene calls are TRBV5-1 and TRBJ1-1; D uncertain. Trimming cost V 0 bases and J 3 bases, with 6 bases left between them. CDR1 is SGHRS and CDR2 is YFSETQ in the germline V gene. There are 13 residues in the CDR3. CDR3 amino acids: CASSLAGDTEAFF. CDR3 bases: TGCGCCAGCAGCTTGGCTGGAGACACTGAAGCTTTCTTT.

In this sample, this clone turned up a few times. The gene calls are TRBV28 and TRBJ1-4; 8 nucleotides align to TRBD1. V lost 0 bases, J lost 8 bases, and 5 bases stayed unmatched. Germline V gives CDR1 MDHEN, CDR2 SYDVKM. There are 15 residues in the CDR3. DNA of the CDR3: TGTGCCAGCAGTTTATGGGCAGGGGGCTCCGAAAAACTGTTTTTT. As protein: CASSLWAGGSEKLFF.

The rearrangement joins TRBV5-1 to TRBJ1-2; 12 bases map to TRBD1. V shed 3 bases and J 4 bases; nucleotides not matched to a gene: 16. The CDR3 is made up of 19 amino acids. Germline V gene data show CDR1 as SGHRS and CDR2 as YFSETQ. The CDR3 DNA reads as TGCGCCAGCAGCTCAGACCCGGGACAGGGGGCGGCCGAGGGCTATGGCTACACCTTC. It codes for CASSSDPGQGAAEGYGYTF.

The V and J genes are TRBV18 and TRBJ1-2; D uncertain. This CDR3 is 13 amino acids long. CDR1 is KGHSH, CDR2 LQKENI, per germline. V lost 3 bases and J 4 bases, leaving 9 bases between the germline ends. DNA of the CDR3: TGTGCCAGCTCACCCGATGAGAGCTATGGCTACACCTTC. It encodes CASSPDESYGYTF.

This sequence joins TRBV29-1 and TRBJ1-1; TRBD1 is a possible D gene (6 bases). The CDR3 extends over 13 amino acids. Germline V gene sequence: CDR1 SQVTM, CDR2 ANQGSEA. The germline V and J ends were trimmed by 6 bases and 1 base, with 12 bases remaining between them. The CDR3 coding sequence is TGCAGCGTGATCGACAGGCGGAACACTGAAGCTTTCTTT. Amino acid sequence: CSVIDRRNTEAFF. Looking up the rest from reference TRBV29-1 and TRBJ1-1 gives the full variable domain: SAVISQKPSRDICQRGTSLTIQCQVDSQVTMMFWYRQQPGQSLTLIATANQGSEATYESGFVIDKFPISRPNLTFSTLTVSNMSPEDSSIYLCSVIDRRNTEAFFGQGTRLTVV.

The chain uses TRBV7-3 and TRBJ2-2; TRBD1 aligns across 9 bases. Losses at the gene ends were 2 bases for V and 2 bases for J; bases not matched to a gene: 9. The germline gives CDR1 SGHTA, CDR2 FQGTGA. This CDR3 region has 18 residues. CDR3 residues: CASSLSPRTGANTGELFF. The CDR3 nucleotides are TGTGCCAGCAGCTTATCCCCTCGGACAGGGGCTAACACCGGGGAGCTGTTTTTT.

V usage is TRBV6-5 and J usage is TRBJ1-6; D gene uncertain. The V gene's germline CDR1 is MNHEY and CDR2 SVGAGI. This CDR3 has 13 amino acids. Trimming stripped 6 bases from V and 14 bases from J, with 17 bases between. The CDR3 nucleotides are TGTGCCAGCAGGCCCACCCTTGTGGGCTCCCTCCACTTT. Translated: CASRPTLVGSLHF.

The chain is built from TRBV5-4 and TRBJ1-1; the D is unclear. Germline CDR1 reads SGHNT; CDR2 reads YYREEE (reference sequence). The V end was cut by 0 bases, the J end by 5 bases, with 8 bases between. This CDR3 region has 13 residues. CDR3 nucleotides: TGTGCCAGCAGCTTGGCGAGGTATACTGAAGCTTTCTTT. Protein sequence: CASSLARYTEAFF. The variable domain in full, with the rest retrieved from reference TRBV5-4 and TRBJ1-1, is ETGVTQSPTHLIKTRGQQVTLRCSSQSGHNTVSWYQQALGQGPQFIFQYYREEENGRGNFPPRFSGLQFPNYSSELNVNALELDDSALYLCASSLARYTEAFFGQGTRLTVV.

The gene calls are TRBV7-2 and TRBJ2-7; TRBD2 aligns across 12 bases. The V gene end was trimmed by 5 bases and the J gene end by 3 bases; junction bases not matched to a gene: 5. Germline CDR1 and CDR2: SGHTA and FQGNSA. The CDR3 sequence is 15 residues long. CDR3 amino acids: CASSPKLAGGYEQYF. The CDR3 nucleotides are TGTGCCAGCAGCCCCAAACTAGCGGGAGGCTACGAGCAGTACTTC. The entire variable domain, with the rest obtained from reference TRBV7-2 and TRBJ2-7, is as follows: GAGVSQSPSNKVTEKGKDVELRCDPISGHTALYWYRQSLGQGLEFLIYFQGNSAPDKSGLPSDRFSAERTGGSVSTLTIQRTQQEDSAVYLCASSPKLAGGYEQYFGPGTRLTVT.

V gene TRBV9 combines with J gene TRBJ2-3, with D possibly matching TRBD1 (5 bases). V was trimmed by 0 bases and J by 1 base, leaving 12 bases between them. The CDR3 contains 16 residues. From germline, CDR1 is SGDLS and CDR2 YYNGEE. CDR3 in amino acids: CASSVDGRARTDTQYF. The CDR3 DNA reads TGTGCCAGCAGCGTAGATGGCAGGGCCCGCACAGATACGCAGTATTTT.

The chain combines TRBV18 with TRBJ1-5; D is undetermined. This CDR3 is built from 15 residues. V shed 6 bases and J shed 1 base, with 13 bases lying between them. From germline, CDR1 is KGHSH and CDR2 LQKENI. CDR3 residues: CASSSDSLSNQPQHF. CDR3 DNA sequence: TGTGCCAGCTCGTCCGACTCACTAAGCAATCAGCCCCAGCATTTT.

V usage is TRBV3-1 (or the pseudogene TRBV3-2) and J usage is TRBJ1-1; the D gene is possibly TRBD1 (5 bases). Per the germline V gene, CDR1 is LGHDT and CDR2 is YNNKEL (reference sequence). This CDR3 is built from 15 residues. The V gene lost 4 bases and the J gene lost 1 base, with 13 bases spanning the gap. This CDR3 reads CASSPPLTGNTEAFF. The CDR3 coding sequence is TGTGCCAGCAGCCCCCCCCTTACAGGGAACACTGAAGCTTTCTTT.

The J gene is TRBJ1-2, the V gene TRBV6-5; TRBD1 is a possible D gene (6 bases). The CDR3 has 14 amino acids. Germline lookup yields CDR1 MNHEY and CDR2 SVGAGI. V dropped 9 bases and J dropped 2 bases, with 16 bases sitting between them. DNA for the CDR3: TGTGCCAGTAAGGAAACAGGGCCGAACTATGGCTACACCTTC. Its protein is CASKETGPNYGYTF.

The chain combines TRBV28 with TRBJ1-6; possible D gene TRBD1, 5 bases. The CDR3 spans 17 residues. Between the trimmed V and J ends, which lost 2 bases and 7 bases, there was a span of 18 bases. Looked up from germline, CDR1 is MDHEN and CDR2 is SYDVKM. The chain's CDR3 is CASSLPGRVGYNSPLHF. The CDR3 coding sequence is TGTGCCAGCAGTTTACCGGGCAGGGTGGGTTACAATTCACCCCTCCACTTT.